This T cell receptor beta chain originates from a study of blood T cell repertoires in COVID-19. Study background: Researchers got acute and convalescent COVID-19 samples from the United States, Italy and Spain. Sources were T cells, B-cell-depleted T cells, or PBMCs; the material itself was cDNA or gDNA.

Original processing methods: The authors estimated nucleated cell counts from reference gene primer amplification. Only in-frame clones appear in the TCRdb table, and some are missing; sequencing was by immunoSEQ multiplex PCR. V and J calls plus clone size are reproduced from that table; the DNA served to infer D and trimming. The sample carries more than 150,000 clones, 70% to 90% recorded once. With V trimmed by 4 bases and J by 6 bases, 12 bases remained unmatched. The CDR3 totals 16 residues. Germline-derived CDR1 and CDR2 are SGHRS and YFSETQ. This chain joins TRBV5-1 and TRBJ2-3; 9 nucleotides agree with TRBD1. The sample was peripheral blood. The receptor was isolated from a man between 65 and 79 years old with active or convalescent COVID-19. CDR3 sequence reads: CASSGSYGTGRDTQYF. In DNA, the CDR3 is TGCGCCAGCAGCGGCTCCTACGGGACAGGGCGGGATACGCAGTATTTT.